This TCR beta chain was profiled in a study of shared clonotypes between healthy human individuals. As concerns this clone: Its matching antigen is unknown.

Within Nashville, Tennessee resided all donors, each a Caucasian adult. Subsets obtained from CD4+ cells comprised CD45RA+ naive and CD45RA-negative memory cells. The V gene's germline CDR1 is ENHRY and CDR2 SYGVKD. This CDR3 has 14 residues. V lost 1 base to trimming and J lost 7 bases, with 8 bases between them. Replicate PCRs run on sorted subsets employed 200 ng DNA, approximately 30,000 T cell genomes. TCRdb's table, derived via immunoSEQ multiplex PCR, lists solely in-frame clones and lacks some. The sample lists some 2,000,000 clones, 90% to 95% seen once, with under 0.15% in the top ten. Overall study findings and caveats: Sample collection involved blood only; tissue repertoires are likely different.

This TCR was sampled from a man aged 18-30 years in good health. This sequence joins TRBV10-3 and TRBJ1-6; D is unresolved. The sample was naive CD4+ T cells sorted from blood. Subset here: CD45RA+ positively selected. CDR3 coding DNA: TGTGCCATCAGTGAGTTACAGAAAAATTCACCCCTCCACTTT. Translated, it gives CAISELQKNSPLHF.